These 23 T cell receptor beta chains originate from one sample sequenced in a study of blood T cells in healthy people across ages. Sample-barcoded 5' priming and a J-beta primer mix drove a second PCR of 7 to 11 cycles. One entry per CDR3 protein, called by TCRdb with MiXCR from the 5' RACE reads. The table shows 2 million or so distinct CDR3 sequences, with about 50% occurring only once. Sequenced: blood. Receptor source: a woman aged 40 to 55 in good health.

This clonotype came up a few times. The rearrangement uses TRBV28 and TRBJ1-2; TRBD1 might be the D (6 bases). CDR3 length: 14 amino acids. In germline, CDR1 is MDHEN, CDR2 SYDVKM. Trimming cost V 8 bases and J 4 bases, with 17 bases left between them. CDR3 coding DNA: TGTGCCAGCCGATTACCGGACAGCGGCTATGGCTACACCTTC. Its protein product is CASRLPDSGYGYTF.

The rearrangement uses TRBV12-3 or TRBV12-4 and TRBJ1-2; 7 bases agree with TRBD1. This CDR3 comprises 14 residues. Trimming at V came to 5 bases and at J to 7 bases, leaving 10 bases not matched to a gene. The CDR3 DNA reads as TGTGCCAGCAGTCTCCTCCCGGGACAGCTTGGCTACACCTTC. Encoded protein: CASSLLPGQLGYTF.

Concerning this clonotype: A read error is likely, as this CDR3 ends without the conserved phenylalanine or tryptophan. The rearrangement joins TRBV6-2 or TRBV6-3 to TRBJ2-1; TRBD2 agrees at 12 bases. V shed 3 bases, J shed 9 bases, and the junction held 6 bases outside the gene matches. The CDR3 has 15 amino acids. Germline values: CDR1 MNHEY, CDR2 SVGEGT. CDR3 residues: CASSYLAGGFGEQFL. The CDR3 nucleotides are TGTGCCAGCAGTTATCTAGCGGGGGGGTTCGGTGAGCAGTTCTTA.

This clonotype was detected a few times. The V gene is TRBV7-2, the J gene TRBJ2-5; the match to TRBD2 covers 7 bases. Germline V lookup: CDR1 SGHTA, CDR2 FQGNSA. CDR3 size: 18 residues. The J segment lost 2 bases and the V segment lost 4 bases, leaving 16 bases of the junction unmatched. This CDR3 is CASSSGVGIPGLQETQYF. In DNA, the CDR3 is TGTGCCAGCAGCTCCGGCGTGGGAATACCGGGACTACAAGAGACCCAGTACTTC.

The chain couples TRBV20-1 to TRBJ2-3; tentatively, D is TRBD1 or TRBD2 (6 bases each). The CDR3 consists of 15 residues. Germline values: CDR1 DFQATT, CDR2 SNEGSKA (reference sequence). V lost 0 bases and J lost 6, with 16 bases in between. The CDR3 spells CSARDAGGPADTQYF. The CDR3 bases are TGCAGTGCTAGAGATGCTGGGGGGCCAGCGGATACGCAGTATTTT.

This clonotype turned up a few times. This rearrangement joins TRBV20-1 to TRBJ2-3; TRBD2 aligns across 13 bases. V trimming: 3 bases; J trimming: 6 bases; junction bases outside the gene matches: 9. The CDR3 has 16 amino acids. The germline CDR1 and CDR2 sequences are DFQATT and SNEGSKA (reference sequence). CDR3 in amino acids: CSARPLLAGGPDTQYF. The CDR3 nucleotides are TGCAGTGCTAGGCCCCTACTAGCGGGGGGGCCGGATACGCAGTATTTT.

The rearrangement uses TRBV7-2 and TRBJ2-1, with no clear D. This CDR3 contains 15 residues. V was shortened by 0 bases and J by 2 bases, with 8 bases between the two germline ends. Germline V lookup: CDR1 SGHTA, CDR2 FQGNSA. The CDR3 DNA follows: TGTGCCAGCAGCTTAGCCTATGGACCCTACAATGAGCAGTTCTTC. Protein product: CASSLAYGPYNEQFF.

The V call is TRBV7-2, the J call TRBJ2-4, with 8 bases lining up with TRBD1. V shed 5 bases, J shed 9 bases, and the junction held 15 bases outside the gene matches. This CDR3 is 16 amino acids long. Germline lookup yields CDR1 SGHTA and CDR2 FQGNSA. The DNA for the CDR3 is TGTGCCAGCAGCAGTATTTGGACAGGGATGGGGAGCATTCAGTACTTC. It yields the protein CASSSIWTGMGSIQYF. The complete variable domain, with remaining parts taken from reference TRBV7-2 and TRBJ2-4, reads GAGVSQSPSNKVTEKGKDVELRCDPISGHTALYWYRQSLGQGLEFLIYFQGNSAPDKSGLPSDRFSAERTGGSVSTLTIQRTQQEDSAVYLCASSSIWTGMGSIQYFGAGTRLSVL.

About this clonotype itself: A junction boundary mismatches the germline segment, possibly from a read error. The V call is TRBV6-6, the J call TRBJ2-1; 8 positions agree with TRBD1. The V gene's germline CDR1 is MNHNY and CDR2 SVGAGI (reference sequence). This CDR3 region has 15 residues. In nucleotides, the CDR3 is TGCGCCAGCAGAGCTACCGGGACAGGAGACAATGAGCAGTTCTTC. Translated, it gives CASRATGTGDNEQFF.

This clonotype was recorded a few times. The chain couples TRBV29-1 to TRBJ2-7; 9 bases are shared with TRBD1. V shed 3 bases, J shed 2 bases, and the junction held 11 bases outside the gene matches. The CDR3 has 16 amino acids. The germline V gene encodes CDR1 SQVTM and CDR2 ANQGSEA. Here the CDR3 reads CSVEGQGISGPYEQYF. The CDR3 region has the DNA TGCAGCGTTGAGGGACAGGGCATCTCGGGCCCCTACGAGCAGTACTTC.

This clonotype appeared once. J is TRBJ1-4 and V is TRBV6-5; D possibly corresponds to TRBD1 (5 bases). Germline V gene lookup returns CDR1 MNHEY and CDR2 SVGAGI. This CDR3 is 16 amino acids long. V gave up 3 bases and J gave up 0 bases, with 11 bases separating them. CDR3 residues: CASSYMGVATNEKLFF. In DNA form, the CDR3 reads TGTGCCAGCAGTTATATGGGGGTGGCAACTAATGAAAAACTGTTTTTT.

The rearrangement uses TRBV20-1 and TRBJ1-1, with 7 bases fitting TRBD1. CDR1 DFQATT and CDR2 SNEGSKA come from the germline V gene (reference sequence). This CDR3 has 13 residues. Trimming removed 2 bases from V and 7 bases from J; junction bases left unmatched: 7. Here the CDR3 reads CSARRGTASEAFF. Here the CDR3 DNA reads TGCAGTGCTAGAAGAGGGACAGCGAGTGAAGCTTTCTTT.

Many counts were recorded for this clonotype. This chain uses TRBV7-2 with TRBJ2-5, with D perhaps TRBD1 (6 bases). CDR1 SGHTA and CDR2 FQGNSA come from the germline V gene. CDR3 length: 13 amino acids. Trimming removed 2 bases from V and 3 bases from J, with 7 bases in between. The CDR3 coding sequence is TGTGCCAGCAGCTTAAACAGGGAAGAGACCCAGTACTTC. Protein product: CASSLNREETQYF.

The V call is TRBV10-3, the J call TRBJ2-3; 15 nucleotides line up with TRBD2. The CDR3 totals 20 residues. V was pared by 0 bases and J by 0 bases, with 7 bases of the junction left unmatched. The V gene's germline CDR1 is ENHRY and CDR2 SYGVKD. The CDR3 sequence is CAISESRGLAGGPSTDTQYF. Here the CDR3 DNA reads TGTGCCATCAGTGAGTCTCGGGGACTAGCGGGGGGCCCTAGCACAGATACGCAGTATTTT.

For the CDR3, the DNA is TGCAGTGCTAGAGATGTCAGGGCGGGGGAGACCCAGTACTTC. This translates into CSARDVRAGETQYF. The chain uses TRBV20-1 and TRBJ2-5; perhaps TRBD2 as D (6 bases). The CDR3 has 14 residues. V lost 0 bases to trimming and J lost 5 bases, with 13 bases between them. Germline-derived CDR1 and CDR2 are DFQATT and SNEGSKA (reference sequence).

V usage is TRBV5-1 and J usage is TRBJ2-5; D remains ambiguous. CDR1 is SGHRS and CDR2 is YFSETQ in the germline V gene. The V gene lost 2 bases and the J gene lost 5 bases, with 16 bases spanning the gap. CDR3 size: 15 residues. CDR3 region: CASSLTSGPRETQYF. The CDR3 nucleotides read TGCGCCAGCAGCTTAACATCCGGACCGCGGGAGACCCAGTACTTC.

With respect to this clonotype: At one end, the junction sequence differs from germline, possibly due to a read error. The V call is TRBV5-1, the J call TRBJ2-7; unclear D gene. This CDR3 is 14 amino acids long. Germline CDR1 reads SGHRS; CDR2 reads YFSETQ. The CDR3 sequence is CASSVPGSSYGQYF. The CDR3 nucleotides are TGCGCCAGCAGCGTGCCAGGCTCATCCTACGGGCAGTACTTC.

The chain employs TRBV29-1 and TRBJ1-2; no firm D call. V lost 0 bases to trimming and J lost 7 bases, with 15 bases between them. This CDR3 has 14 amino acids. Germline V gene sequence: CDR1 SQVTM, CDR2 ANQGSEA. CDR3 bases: TGCAGCGTTGAAGAAGTGGGAGGAGCCGGTGGCTACACCTTC. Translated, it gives CSVEEVGGAGGYTF.

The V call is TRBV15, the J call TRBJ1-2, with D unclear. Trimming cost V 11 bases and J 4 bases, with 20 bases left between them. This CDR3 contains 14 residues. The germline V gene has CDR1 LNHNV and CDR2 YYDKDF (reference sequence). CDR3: CAAKGSGFSYGYTF. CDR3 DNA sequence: TGTGCCGCCAAGGGTTCGGGTTTTAGCTATGGCTACACCTTC.

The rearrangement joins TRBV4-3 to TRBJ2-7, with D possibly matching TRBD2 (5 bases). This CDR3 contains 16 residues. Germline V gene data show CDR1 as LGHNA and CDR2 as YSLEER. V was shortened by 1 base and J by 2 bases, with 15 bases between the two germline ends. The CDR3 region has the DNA TGCGCCAGCAGCCAAGGACCGGGCGGGCTAACCTACGAGCAGTACTTC. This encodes CASSQGPGGLTYEQYF.

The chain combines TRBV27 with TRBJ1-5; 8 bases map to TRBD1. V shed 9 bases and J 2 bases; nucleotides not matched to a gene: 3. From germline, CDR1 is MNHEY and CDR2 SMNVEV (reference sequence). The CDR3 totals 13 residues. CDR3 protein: CASGTGRNQPQHF. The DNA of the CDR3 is TGTGCCAGTGGGACAGGCCGCAATCAGCCCCAGCATTTT.

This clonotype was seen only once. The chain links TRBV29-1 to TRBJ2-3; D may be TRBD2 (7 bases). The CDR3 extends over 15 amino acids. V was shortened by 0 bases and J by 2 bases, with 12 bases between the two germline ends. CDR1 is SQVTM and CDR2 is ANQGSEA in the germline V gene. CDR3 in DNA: TGCAGCGTTGAAGATCGGGGGGCCGACACAGATACGCAGTATTTT. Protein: CSVEDRGADTDTQYF.

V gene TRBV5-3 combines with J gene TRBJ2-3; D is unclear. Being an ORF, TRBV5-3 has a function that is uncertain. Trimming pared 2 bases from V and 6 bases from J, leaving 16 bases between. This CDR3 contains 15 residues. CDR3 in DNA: TGTGCCAGAAGCTTAGCGCCGGGTTTCACTGATACGCAGTATTTT. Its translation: CARSLAPGFTDTQYF.